Listed here is a single TCR beta chain. This sample was taken from a study of blood T cell repertoires in COVID-19. Overall study context: The United States, Italy and Spain provided the acute and convalescent COVID-19 samples.

The CDR3 has 15 amino acids. Germline CDR1 reads LNHDA; CDR2 reads SQIVND (reference sequence). The ends were cut back, 3 bases at V and 4 bases at J, with 14 bases in the middle. Clones were read by immunoSEQ multiplex PCR, and TCRdb kept only the in-frame ones, dropping some. This table has some 180,000 clones, about 75% appearing once. The sequenced sample consisted of peripheral blood. This TCR was sampled from a woman between 50 and 59 years old with active or convalescent COVID-19. The rearrangement links TRBV19 to TRBJ2-3; D remains unclear. CDR3 in amino acids: CASSMAEVASDTQYF. CDR3 DNA sequence: TGTGCCAGTAGTATGGCCGAGGTGGCCTCAGATACGCAGTATTTT.